Listed below are T cell receptor beta chains from one sample, sequenced in a study of T-cell memory formation after mild COVID-19. TCRdb fed the 5' RACE reads into MiXCR, producing one record per CDR3 protein. The top ten hold about 1.9% of the sample, which has 130,000 to 150,000 distinct CDR3 sequences, about 6% seen once. The sequencing sample was made of PBMCs or a T cell subset sorted from them (not recorded which). The receptors originated from an adult woman who had mild COVID-19 (a few samples of this study predate the infection). Cell type and time point are not known. CDR3s include the opening cysteine and the closing phenylalanine or tryptophan. The order of the fields is D gene, clone size, V gene, J gene, CDR3 protein, CDR3 DNA. The D gene is left open where the match is weak. The listing skips clone size in some rows; elsewhere it reads once, few, many or a size class.

-	-	TRBV18	TRBJ1-1	CASSPPGRSMNTEAFF	TGTGCCAGCTCACCACCAGGCAGGTCGATGAACACTGAAGCTTTCTTT
-	-	TRBV25-1	TRBJ2-6	CASSERQAGANVLTF	TGTGCCAGCAGTGAACGACAGGCTGGGGCCAACGTCCTGACTTTC
TRBD1	few	TRBV20-1	TRBJ1-5	CSAILTGEVSQPQHF	TGCAGTGCTATACTGACAGGGGAAGTTAGTCAGCCCCAGCATTTT
-	few	TRBV4-1	TRBJ1-2	CASSPNGGVGYGYTF	TGCGCCAGCAGCCCCAACGGGGGAGTAGGCTATGGCTACACCTTC
-	few	TRBV7-9	TRBJ1-1	CASSRSRGVNTEAFF	TGTGCCAGCAGTCGTTCCAGGGGAGTGAACACTGAAGCTTTCTTT
TRBD1	few	TRBV12-3/TRBV12-4	TRBJ1-2	CASSAQGGGYTF	TGTGCCAGCAGTGCTCAGGGGGGTGGCTACACCTTC
TRBD1	few	TRBV19	TRBJ1-1	CASSSWDRGNTEAFF	TGTGCCAGTAGTAGTTGGGACAGGGGGAACACTGAAGCTTTCTTT
TRBD1	-	TRBV14	TRBJ1-2	CASSQHRGRSGYTF	TGTGCCAGCAGCCAACACAGGGGTCGTAGTGGCTACACCTTC
-	many	TRBV27	TRBJ2-3	CASSPQSQISTDTQYF	TGTGCCAGCAGTCCCCAATCCCAGATTAGCACAGATACGCAGTATTTT
TRBD2	-	TRBV7-9	TRBJ2-4	CASSSEREGPTRAKNIQYF	TGTGCCAGCAGCTCCGAGCGGGAGGGCCCAACCCGGGCCAAAAACATTCAGTACTTC
-	few	TRBV7-8	TRBJ2-7	CASSKQEGFSSYEQYF	TGTGCCAGCTCAAAACAGGAGGGTTTTAGCTCCTACGAGCAGTACTTC
-	many	TRBV5-6	TRBJ1-4	CASSPGLKGEKLFF	TGTGCCAGCAGCCCCGGACTCAAGGGTGAAAAACTGTTTTTT
TRBD1	-	TRBV4-1	TRBJ2-7	CASSQEGSRGPYEQYF	TGCGCCAGCAGCCAAGAGGGGAGCAGGGGGCCCTACGAGCAGTACTTC
-	many	TRBV5-1	TRBJ2-3	CASSPMTSTDTQYF	TGCGCCAGCAGCCCCATGACTAGCACAGATACGCAGTATTTT
TRBD2	few	TRBV24-1	TRBJ2-1	CATSASGGSGNEQFF	TGTGCCACCAGTGCTAGCGGGGGTTCAGGGAATGAGCAGTTCTTC